What follows are 26 T cell receptor beta chains derived from one specimen sequenced in a study of blood T cell repertoires in COVID-19. Assay used: immunoSEQ multiplex PCR; TCRdb lists only in-frame clones, some missing. Of around 110,000 clones listed, around 84% are singletons. The sequenced sample was PBMCs or T cells enriched from blood (not recorded which). The receptors were sampled from a woman under 40 who had recovered from COVID-19.

The rearrangement links TRBV5-6 to TRBJ2-5; D unclear. Per the germline V gene, CDR1 is SGHDT and CDR2 is YYEEEE. Trimming removed 2 bases at V and 1 base at J, with 6 bases between. The length of the CDR3 is 13 residues. CDR3 protein: CASSFPSQETQYF. CDR3 DNA: TGTGCCAGCAGCTTCCCGTCCCAAGAGACCCAGTACTTC.

This chain connects TRBV19 to TRBJ2-4, with 11 bases that match TRBD2. Germline assignment: CDR1 LNHDA and CDR2 SQIVND (reference sequence). CDR3 length: 15 amino acids. The J segment lost 6 bases and the V segment lost 6 bases, leaving 7 bases of the junction unmatched. The CDR3 loop reads CASRTLAGGINIQYF. For the CDR3, the DNA is TGTGCCAGTAGGACGCTAGCGGGAGGCATAAACATTCAGTACTTC.

The chain couples TRBV27 to TRBJ1-1; the match to TRBD1 covers 9 bases. This CDR3 has 16 residues. V trimming: 5 bases; J trimming: 2 bases; junction bases outside the gene matches: 9. Germline CDR1 reads MNHEY; CDR2 reads SMNVEV (reference sequence). Here the CDR3 DNA reads TGTGCCAGCAGTCGTGACAGGGGGAGAAGAAACACTGAAGCTTTCTTT. It specifies CASSRDRGRRNTEAFF.

The J gene is TRBJ2-3, the V gene TRBV7-8; TRBD2 agrees at 9 bases. The CDR3 has 15 amino acids. V gave up 7 bases and J gave up 1 base; unmatched junction bases: 6. Germline-derived CDR1 and CDR2 are SGHVS and FQNEAQ. The CDR3 coding sequence is TGTGCCAGCACCGTAGCGGGAGCCCGCACAGATACGCAGTATTTT. It translates to CASTVAGARTDTQYF.

CDR3 sequence (DNA): TGTGCCAGCAGTCCTAGGGGGACTAGCGGGAGATGGGCCTACGAGCAGTACTTC. This sequence encodes CASSPRGTSGRWAYEQYF. V usage is TRBV6-6 and J usage is TRBJ2-7; 14 positions match TRBD2. This CDR3 is built from 18 residues. V trimming: 5 bases; J trimming: 2 bases; junction bases outside the gene matches: 11. Germline CDR1 reads MNHNY; CDR2 reads SVGAGI (reference sequence).

The V gene is TRBV30, the J gene TRBJ1-2; D is unresolved. CDR3 length: 11 amino acids. Germline CDR1 reads GTSNPN; CDR2 reads SVGIG (reference sequence). With 3 bases removed from V and 7 bases from J, the gap between germline ends came to 9 bases. This chain's CDR3 is CAWRSPGGYTF. As DNA, the CDR3 is TGTGCCTGGAGGTCCCCCGGTGGCTACACCTTC. Combining the CDR3 with reference TRBV30 and TRBJ1-2 gives the whole variable domain SQTIHQWPATLVQPVGSPLSLECTVEGTSNPNLYWYRQAAGRGLQLLFYSVGIGQISSEVPQNLSASRPQDRQFILSSKKLLLSDSGFYLCAWRSPGGYTFGSGTRLTVV.

This chain uses TRBV2 with TRBJ2-1, with 8 bases lining up with TRBD2. The J segment lost 4 bases and the V segment lost 2 bases, leaving 7 bases of the junction unmatched. Germline assignment: CDR1 SNHLY and CDR2 FYNNEI. The CDR3 contains 16 residues. CDR3 region: CASSERSSGQYNEQFF. Here the CDR3 DNA reads TGTGCCAGCAGTGAAAGGTCTAGCGGGCAATACAATGAGCAGTTCTTC.

This chain joins TRBV28 and TRBJ1-2; 7 bases agree with TRBD1. This CDR3 has 14 amino acids. Germline V lookup: CDR1 MDHEN, CDR2 SYDVKM. V dropped 6 bases and J dropped 4; count of bases not matched to a gene: 8. The chain's CDR3 is CASRYRGRVYGYTF. CDR3 bases: TGTGCCAGCAGGTACAGGGGAAGAGTCTATGGCTACACCTTC.

The rearrangement links TRBV7-2 to TRBJ2-7, with a weak D call TRBD2 (6 bases). Deletions cut 2 bases from V and 3 bases from J, with 8 bases between. This CDR3 comprises 13 residues. Germline V gene sequence: CDR1 SGHTA, CDR2 FQGNSA. This chain's CDR3 is CASSLRRDYEQYF. CDR3 coding DNA: TGTGCCAGCAGCTTAAGGAGGGACTACGAGCAGTACTTC.

This chain joins TRBV7-8 and TRBJ2-2, with D possibly TRBD1 on 5 matching bases. The CDR3 has 15 residues. Trimming left V 2 bases short and J 1 base short, with 8 bases between. Germline lookup yields CDR1 SGHVS and CDR2 FQNEAQ. CDR3 coding DNA: TGTGCCAGCAGCTTAAGGGGCCAGAACACCGGGGAGCTGTTTTTT. This translates into CASSLRGQNTGELFF.

This clone occurred many times. The gene calls are TRBV4-3 and TRBJ1-2, with TRBD1 identical over 8 bases. The CDR3 is made up of 16 amino acids. CDR1 and CDR2 (germline): LGHNA, YSLEER. The V and J ends lost 3 bases and 3 bases, in that order; junction bases with no gene match: 9. CDR3 region: CASSQAVGQDHYGYTF. CDR3 nucleotides: TGCGCCAGCAGCCAGGCCGTGGGACAGGATCACTATGGCTACACCTTC.

The chain combines TRBV9 with TRBJ2-3; perhaps TRBD2 as D (6 bases). Germline V gene sequence: CDR1 SGDLS, CDR2 YYNGEE. Trimming removed 0 bases at V and 3 bases at J, with 8 bases between. CDR3 length equals 14 residues. The CDR3 coding sequence is TGTGCCAGCAGCGTAGAAGGAGGGACAGATACGCAGTATTTT. It codes for CASSVEGGTDTQYF.

J is TRBJ2-7 and V is TRBV18, with TRBD2 matching 10 bases. Per germline, CDR1 KGHSH and CDR2 LQKENI. The ends lost 4 bases at V and 2 bases at J; junction bases unmatched: 8. The CDR3 runs to 16 residues. Here the CDR3 DNA reads TGTGCCAGCTCACGAGCCGGGACTAGCGCAACCTACGAGCAGTACTTC. It translates to CASSRAGTSATYEQYF.

This chain joins TRBV5-1 and TRBJ2-1, with a weak D call TRBD2 (5 bases). This CDR3 is 17 amino acids long. Germline assignment: CDR1 SGHRS and CDR2 YFSETQ. Trimming left V 0 bases short and J 3 bases short, with 16 bases between. The CDR3 DNA is TGCGCCAGCAGCTTGGCCGCGTCCTGGGAGTTCTACAATGAGCAGTTCTTC. This translates into CASSLAASWEFYNEQFF.

The chain is built from TRBV7-2 and TRBJ2-3, with 9 bases matching TRBD2. After removal of 1 base from V and 5 bases from J, the junction contained 13 bases not matched to a gene. In germline, CDR1 is SGHTA, CDR2 FQGNSA. The CDR3 is 18 residues long. The chain's CDR3 is CASSLVRLAEAREDTQYF. The DNA of the CDR3 is TGTGCCAGCAGCTTAGTGAGACTAGCGGAGGCCCGCGAAGATACGCAGTATTTT.

In the case of this clone: Sequence at one end of the junction differs from germline and may be a read error. The DNA of the CDR3 is TGTGCCAGCAGTTTAGCGGGAGTGGGGGTCTTC. Residues: CASSLAGVGVF. V usage is TRBV6-2 or TRBV6-3 and J usage is TRBJ2-1; TRBD2 matches 9 bases. This CDR3 has 11 residues. CDR1 is MNHEY and CDR2 is SVGEGT in the germline V gene.

CDR3 residues: CASSAGLAGNIQYF. Written as DNA, the CDR3 is TGTGCCAGCAGTGCGGGACTAGCGGGAAACATTCAGTACTTC. The chain joins TRBV7-2 to TRBJ2-4, with 12 bases aligning to TRBD2. With 6 bases clipped from V and 6 bases from J, the junction kept 3 bases outside the gene matches. This CDR3 spans 14 amino acids. Germline CDR1 reads SGHTA; CDR2 reads FQGNSA.

The V and J genes are TRBV18 and TRBJ2-7; a possible D gene is TRBD1 (6 bases). The CDR3 consists of 14 residues. Germline V gene lookup returns CDR1 KGHSH and CDR2 LQKENI. V lost 3 bases and J 2 bases, leaving 11 bases between the germline ends. The DNA of the CDR3 is TGTGCCAGCTCACCGGGACACTTAACCTACGAGCAGTACTTC. This encodes CASSPGHLTYEQYF.

The chain combines TRBV11-2 with TRBJ1-1; a weak D match, TRBD1 (5 bases). The CDR3 covers 18 residues. Germline-derived CDR1 and CDR2 are SGHAT and FQNNGV. Trimming cost V 3 bases and J 0 bases, with 20 bases left between them. The CDR3 nucleotides are TGTGCCAGCAGCTTTACGGGACTCCTGCGGGGGATGAACACTGAAGCTTTCTTT. This encodes CASSFTGLLRGMNTEAFF.

This clone appeared once. J is TRBJ1-2 and V is TRBV19, with a tentative D call TRBD1 (6 bases). Trimming shortened V by 9 bases and J by 4 bases, and 18 bases separated the two germline ends. The CDR3 is 14 residues long. Germline CDR1 reads LNHDA; CDR2 reads SQIVND (reference sequence). The CDR3 region is CASLKSGDAYGYTF. CDR3 in DNA: TGTGCCAGCCTTAAATCAGGGGACGCCTATGGCTACACCTTC.

This clone was detected many times. The rearrangement links TRBV7-9 to TRBJ1-1; D is ambiguous. V was cut by 5 bases and J by 0 bases, with 13 bases left in between. Germline V gene sequence: CDR1 SEHNR, CDR2 FQNEAQ (reference sequence). This CDR3 has 15 amino acids. The CDR3 loop is CASSANLRLNTEAFF. The CDR3 DNA sequence: TGTGCCAGCAGCGCAAATTTGAGATTGAACACTGAAGCTTTCTTT.

The rearrangement uses TRBV2 and TRBJ1-5; 9 bases are shared with TRBD1. V was clipped by 5 bases and J by 8 bases; unmatched bases: 7. This CDR3 has 14 amino acids. The germline V gene encodes CDR1 SNHLY and CDR2 FYNNEI. The CDR3 loop is CASSRDRAVEPQHF. In DNA, the CDR3 is TGTGCCAGCAGTAGGGACAGGGCCGTGGAGCCCCAGCATTTT. Filled out from reference TRBV2 and TRBJ1-5, the complete variable domain reads EPEVTQTPSHQVTQMGQEVILRCVPISNHLYFYWYRQILGQKVEFLVSFYNNEISEKSEIFDDQFSVERPDGSNFTLKIRSTKLEDSAMYFCASSRDRAVEPQHFGDGTRLSIL.

The chain links TRBV4-2 to TRBJ2-7, with 9 bases lining up with TRBD2. Germline CDR1 reads LGHNA; CDR2 reads YNFKEQ. Trimming cost V 2 bases and J 2 bases; bases outside gene matches: 7. This CDR3 comprises 16 residues. CDR3 bases: TGTGCCAGCAGCCAAACTCCGGGACTAGCTCCCTACGAGCAGTACTTC. The encoded protein is CASSQTPGLAPYEQYF.

This sequence joins TRBV3-1 (or the pseudogene TRBV3-2) and TRBJ2-7, with 8 bases that match TRBD2. Germline CDR1 and CDR2: LGHDT and YNNKEL (reference sequence). The CDR3 contains 17 residues. The V gene end was trimmed by 0 bases and the J gene end by 5 bases; junction bases not matched to a gene: 12. The CDR3 spells CASSQDRGAGALHEQYF. CDR3 nucleotide sequence: TGTGCCAGCAGCCAAGACCGTGGAGCGGGAGCACTCCACGAGCAGTACTTC.

This clone appeared a single time. V usage is TRBV4-2 and J usage is TRBJ2-1, with a possible D match to TRBD1 (5 bases). The ends were cut back, 1 base at V and 1 base at J, with 11 bases in the middle. The germline gives CDR1 LGHNA, CDR2 YNFKEQ. CDR3 length equals 16 residues. CDR3 in DNA: TGTGCCAGCAGCCAAGTCTTGGCAGGGTCCTACAATGAGCAGTTCTTC. This sequence encodes CASSQVLAGSYNEQFF.

The chain joins TRBV18 to TRBJ1-1, with a tentative D call TRBD1 (5 bases). The V end lost 5 bases, the J end lost 4 bases, and 14 bases lay between the germline ends. Germline CDR1 KGHSH, CDR2 LQKENI. This CDR3 is 14 amino acids long. The CDR3 nucleotides are TGTGCCAGCTCAACAACGACAGTAACCACTGAAGCTTTCTTT. It yields the protein CASSTTTVTTEAFF.